What follows describes a single T cell receptor (beta chain). Its antigen is currently unknown. Using its own MiXCR run on the reads, TCRdb lists one record per CDR3 protein. The sample shows about 150,000 distinct CDR3 sequences, around 30% of them seen only once. The data were taken from a study of T cell repertoires in cytomegalovirus infection. Overall study context: CMV epitopes that were recently identified and HLA-C-restricted were used alongside well-studied HLA-B-restricted ones. An indication of both CMV infection and matching HLA type came from public TCR beta signatures.

The CDR3 sequence is 15 residues long. V was shortened by 2 bases and J by 0 bases, with 10 bases between the two germline ends. Germline values: CDR1 SEHNR, CDR2 FQNEAQ (reference sequence). Study-wide results and caveats: Summed public TCR beta family frequency identified CMV carriers bearing the relevant HLA. Across the ex vivo response, the dominant clonotypes were HLA-C-restricted CMV-specific TCR beta clonotypes.

The V call is TRBV7-9, the J call TRBJ1-1; D is possibly TRBD1 (6 bases). The TCR was taken from a human donor in good health (CMV status not recorded). Some clones in this sample may be carry-over from other donors' samples. The source material was CD8+ T cells from cultured PBMCs, sampled from culture after CMV antigen stimulation. The CDR3 reads CASSLFQGMNTEAFF. CDR3 nucleotide sequence: TGTGCCAGCAGCTTATTTCAGGGGATGAACACTGAAGCTTTCTTT.